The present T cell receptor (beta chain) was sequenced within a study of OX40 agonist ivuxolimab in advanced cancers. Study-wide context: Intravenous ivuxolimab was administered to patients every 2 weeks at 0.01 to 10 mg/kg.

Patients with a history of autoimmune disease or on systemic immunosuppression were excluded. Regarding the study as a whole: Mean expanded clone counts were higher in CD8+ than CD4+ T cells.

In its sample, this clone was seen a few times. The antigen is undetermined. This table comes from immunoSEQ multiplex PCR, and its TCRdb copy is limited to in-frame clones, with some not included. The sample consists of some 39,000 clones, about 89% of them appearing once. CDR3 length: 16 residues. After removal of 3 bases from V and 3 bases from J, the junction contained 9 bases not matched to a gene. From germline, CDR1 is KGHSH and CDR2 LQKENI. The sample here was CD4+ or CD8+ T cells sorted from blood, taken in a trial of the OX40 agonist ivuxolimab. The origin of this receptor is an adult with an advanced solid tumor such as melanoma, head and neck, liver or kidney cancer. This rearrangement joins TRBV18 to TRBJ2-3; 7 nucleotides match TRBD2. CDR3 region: CASSPTGGELTDTQYF. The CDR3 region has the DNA TGTGCCAGCTCACCTACGGGGGGAGAGCTAACAGATACGCAGTATTTT.